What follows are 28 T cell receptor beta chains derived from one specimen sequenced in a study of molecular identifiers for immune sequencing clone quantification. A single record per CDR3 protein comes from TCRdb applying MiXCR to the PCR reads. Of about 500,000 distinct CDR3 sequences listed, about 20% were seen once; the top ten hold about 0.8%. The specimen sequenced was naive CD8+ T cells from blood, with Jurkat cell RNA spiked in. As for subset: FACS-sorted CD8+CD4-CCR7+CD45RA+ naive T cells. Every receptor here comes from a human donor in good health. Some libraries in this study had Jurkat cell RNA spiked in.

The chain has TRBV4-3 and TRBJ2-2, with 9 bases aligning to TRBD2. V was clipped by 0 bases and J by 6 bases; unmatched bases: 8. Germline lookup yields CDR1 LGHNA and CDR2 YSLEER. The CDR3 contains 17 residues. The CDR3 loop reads CASSQDWRGGWPGELFF. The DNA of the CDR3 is TGCGCCAGCAGCCAAGATTGGCGGGGGGGCTGGCCCGGGGAGCTGTTTTTT.

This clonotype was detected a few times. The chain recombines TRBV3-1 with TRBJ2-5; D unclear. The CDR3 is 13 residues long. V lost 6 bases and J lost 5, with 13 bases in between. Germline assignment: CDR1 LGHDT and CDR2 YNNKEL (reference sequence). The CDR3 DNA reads TGTGCCAGCAGTTCCAGGATTTCGGAGACCCAGTACTTC. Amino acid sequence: CASSSRISETQYF.

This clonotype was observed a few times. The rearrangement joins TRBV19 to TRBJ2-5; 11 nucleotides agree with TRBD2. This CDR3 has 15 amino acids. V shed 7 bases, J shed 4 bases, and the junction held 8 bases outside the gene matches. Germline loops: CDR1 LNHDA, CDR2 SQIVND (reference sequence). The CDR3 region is CASTLTSGASETQYF. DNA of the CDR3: TGTGCCAGTACCTTGACTAGCGGGGCTTCAGAGACCCAGTACTTC. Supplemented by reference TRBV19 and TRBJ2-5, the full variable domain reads DGGITQSPKYLFRKEGQNVTLSCEQNLNHDAMYWYRQDPGQGLRLIYYSQIVNDFQKGDIAEGYSVSREKKESFPLTVTSAQKNPTAFYLCASTLTSGASETQYFGPGTRLLVL.

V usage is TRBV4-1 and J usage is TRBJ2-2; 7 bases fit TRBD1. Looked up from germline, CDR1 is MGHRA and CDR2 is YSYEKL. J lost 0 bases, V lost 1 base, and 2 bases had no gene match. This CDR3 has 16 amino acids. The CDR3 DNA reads TGCGCCAGCAGCCAAGCCGGGACAGCGAACACCGGGGAGCTGTTTTTT. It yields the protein CASSQAGTANTGELFF.

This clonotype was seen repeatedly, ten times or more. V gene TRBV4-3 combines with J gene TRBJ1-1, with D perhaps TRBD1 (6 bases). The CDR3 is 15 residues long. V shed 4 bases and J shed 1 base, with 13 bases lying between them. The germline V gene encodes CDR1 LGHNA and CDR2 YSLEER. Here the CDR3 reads CASSPAAGANTEAFF. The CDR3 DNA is TGCGCCAGCAGCCCAGCTGCGGGGGCGAACACTGAAGCTTTCTTT.

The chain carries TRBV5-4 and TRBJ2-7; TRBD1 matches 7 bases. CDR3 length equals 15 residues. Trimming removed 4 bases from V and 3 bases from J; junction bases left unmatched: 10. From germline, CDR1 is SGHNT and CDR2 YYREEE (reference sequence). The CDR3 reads CASSLRQGSLYEQYF. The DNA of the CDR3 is TGTGCCAGCAGCCTAAGACAGGGATCCCTCTACGAGCAGTACTTC.

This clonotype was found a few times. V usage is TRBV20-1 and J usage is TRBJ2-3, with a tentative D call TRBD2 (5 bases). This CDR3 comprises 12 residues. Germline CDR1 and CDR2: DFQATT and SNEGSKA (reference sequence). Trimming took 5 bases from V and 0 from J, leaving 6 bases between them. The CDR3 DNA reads TGCAGTGCTGGGGAGAGCACAGATACGCAGTATTTT. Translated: CSAGESTDTQYF.

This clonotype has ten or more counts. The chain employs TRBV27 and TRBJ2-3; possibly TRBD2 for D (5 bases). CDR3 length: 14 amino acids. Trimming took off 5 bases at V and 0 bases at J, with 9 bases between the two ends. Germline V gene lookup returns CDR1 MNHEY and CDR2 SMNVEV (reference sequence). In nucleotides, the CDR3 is TGTGCCAGCAGTGCGGGCCTAAGCACAGATACGCAGTATTTT. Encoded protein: CASSAGLSTDTQYF.

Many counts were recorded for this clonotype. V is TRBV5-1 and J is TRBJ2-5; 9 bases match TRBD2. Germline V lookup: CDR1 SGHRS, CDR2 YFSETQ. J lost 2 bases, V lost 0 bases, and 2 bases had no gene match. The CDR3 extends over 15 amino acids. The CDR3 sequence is CASSLALAGQETQYF. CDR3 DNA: TGCGCCAGCAGCTTGGCGCTAGCGGGACAAGAGACCCAGTACTTC.

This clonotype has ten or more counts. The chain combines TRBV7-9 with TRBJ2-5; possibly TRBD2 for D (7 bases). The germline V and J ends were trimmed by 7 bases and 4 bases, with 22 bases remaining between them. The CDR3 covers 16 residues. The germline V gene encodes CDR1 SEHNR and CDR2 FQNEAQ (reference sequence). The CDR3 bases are TGTGCCAGCACCCCCTCGAGGGCGGGGGCCTTAGAGACCCAGTACTTC. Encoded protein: CASTPSRAGALETQYF.

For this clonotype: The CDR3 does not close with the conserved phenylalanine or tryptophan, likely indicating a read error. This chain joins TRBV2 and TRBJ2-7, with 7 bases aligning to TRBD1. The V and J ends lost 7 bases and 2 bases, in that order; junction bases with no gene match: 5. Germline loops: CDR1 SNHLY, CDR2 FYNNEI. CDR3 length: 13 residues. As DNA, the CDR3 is TGTGCCAGCACCGGGACAGAAGCCTACGAGCAGTACCTC. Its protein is CASTGTEAYEQYL.

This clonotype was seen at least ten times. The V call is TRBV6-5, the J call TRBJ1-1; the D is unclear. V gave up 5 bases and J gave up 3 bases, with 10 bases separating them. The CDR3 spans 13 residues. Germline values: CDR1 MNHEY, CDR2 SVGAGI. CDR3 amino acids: CASSADGYTEAFF. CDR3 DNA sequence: TGTGCCAGCAGTGCCGACGGCTACACTGAAGCTTTCTTT.

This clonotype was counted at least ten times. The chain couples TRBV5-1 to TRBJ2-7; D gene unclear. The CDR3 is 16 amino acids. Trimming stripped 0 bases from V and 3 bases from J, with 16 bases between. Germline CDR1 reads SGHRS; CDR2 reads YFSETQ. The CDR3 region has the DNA TGCGCCAGCAGCTTGGGGGCCCCTCATTATAACTACGAGCAGTACTTC. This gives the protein CASSLGAPHYNYEQYF. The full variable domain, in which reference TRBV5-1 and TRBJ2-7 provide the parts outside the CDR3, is KAGVTQTPRYLIKTRGQQVTLSCSPISGHRSVSWYQQTPGQGLQFLFEYFSETQRNKGNFPGRFSGRQFSNSRSEMNVSTLELGDSALYLCASSLGAPHYNYEQYFGPGTRLTVT.

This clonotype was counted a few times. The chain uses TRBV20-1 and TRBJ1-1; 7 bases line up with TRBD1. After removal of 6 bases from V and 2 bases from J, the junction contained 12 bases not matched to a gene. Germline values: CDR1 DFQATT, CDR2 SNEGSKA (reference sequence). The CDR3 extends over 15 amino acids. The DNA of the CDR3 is TGCAGTGCGGCCGGGACAGCAACTACTAACACTGAAGCTTTCTTT. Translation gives CSAAGTATTNTEAFF.

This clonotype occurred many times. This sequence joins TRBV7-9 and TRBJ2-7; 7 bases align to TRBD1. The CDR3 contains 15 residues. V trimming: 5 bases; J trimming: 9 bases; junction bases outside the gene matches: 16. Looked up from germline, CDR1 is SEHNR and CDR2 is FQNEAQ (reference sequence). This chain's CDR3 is CASSAPGQNMQGQYF. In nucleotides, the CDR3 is TGTGCCAGCAGCGCGCCGGGACAGAACATGCAAGGGCAGTACTTC.

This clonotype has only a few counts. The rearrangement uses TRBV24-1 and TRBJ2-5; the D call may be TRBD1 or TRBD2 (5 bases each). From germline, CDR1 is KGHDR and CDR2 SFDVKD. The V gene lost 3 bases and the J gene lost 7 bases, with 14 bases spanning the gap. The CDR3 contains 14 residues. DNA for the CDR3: TGTGCCACCAGTGATACGGACACGGCGGGGACCCAGTACTTC. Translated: CATSDTDTAGTQYF.

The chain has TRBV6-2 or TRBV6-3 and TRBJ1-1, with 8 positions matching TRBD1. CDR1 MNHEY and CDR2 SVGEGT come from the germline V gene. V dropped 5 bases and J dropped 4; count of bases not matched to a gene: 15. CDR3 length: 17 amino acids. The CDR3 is CASSKSDPRGRTTEAFF. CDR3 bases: TGTGCCAGCAGTAAATCCGATCCCAGGGGGCGCACCACTGAAGCTTTCTTT.

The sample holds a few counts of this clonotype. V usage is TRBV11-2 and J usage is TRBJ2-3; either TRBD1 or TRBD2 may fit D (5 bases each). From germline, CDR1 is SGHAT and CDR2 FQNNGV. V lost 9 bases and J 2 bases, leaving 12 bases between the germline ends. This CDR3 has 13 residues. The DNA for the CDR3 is TGTGCCAGTTCCAGGGAGAACACAGATACGCAGTATTTT. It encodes CASSRENTDTQYF.

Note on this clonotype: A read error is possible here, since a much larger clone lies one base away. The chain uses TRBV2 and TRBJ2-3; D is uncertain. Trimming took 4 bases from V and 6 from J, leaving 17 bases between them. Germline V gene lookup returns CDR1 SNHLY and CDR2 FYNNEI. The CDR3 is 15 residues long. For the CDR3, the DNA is TGTGCCAGCAGTGCGTGGATAGAACGAACCGATACGCAGTATTTT. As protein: CASSAWIERTDTQYF.

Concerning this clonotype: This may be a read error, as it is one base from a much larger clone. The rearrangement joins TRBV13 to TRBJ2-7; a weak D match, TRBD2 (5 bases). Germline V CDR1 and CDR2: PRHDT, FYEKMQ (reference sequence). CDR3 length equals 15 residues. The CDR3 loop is CASSQSRRGPYEQDF. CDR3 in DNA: TGTGCCAGCAGCCAAAGCCGGAGAGGGCCCTACGAGCAGGACTTC.

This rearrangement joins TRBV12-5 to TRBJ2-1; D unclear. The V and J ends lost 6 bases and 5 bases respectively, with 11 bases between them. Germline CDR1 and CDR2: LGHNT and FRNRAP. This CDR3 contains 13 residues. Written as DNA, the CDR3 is TGTGCTAGTGGCACAGCATCGCACAATGAGCAGTTCTTC. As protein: CASGTASHNEQFF. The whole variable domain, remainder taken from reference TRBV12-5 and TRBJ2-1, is DARVTQTPRHKVTEMGQEVTMRCQPILGHNTVFWYRQTMMQGLELLAYFRNRAPLDDSGMPKDRFSAEMPDATLATLKIQPSEPRDSAVYFCASGTASHNEQFFGPGTRLTVL.

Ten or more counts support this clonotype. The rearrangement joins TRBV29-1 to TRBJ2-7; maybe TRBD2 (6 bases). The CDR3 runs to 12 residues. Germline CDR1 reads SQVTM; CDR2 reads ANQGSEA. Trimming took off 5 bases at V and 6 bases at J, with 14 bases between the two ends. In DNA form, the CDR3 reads TGCAGCGTTACCGGAGGGGCCGGCGAGCAGTACTTC. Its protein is CSVTGGAGEQYF.

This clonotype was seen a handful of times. CDR3 loop: CASSLDPGGGNIQYF. Here the CDR3 DNA reads TGCGCCAGCAGCTTGGATCCGGGCGGGGGCAACATTCAGTACTTC. The genes are TRBV5-1 and TRBJ2-4, with a possible D match to TRBD2 (7 bases). Trimming left V 0 bases short and J 7 bases short, with 14 bases between. In germline, CDR1 is SGHRS, CDR2 YFSETQ. The CDR3 length is 15 residues.

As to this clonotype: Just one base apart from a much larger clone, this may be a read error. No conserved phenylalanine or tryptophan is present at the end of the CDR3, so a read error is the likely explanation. The CDR3 DNA follows: TGTGCCAGCAGCTTGAACAGGCAAGAGACCCAGTACCTC. Protein product: CASSLNRQETQYL. The chain couples TRBV5-4 to TRBJ2-5; TRBD1 is a possible D gene (5 bases). V dropped 1 base and J dropped 2 bases, with 6 bases sitting between them. CDR3 length: 13 residues. From germline, CDR1 is SGHNT and CDR2 YYREEE (reference sequence).

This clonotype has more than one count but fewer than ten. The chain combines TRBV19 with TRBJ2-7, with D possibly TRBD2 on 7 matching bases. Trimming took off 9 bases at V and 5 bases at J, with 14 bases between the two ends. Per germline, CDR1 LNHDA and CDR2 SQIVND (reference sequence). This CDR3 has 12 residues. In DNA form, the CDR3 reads TGTGCCAGCGGTTGGGGGGGCAACGAGCAGTACTTC. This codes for CASGWGGNEQYF.

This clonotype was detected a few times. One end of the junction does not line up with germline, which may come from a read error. The CDR3 spells CSARGTSGYKQYF. Written as DNA, the CDR3 is TGCAGTGCTAGAGGGACTAGCGGCTACAAGCAGTACTTC. J is TRBJ2-7 and V is TRBV20-1; 10 bases are a match to TRBD2. CDR1 and CDR2 (germline): DFQATT, SNEGSKA (reference sequence). The length of the CDR3 is 13 residues.

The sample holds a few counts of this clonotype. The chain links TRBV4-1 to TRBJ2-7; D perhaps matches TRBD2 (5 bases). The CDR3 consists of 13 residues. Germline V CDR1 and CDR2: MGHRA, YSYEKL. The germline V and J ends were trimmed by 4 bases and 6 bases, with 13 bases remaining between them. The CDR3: CASSRGGPTEQYF. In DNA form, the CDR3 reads TGCGCCAGCAGCCGCGGAGGACCTACCGAGCAGTACTTC.

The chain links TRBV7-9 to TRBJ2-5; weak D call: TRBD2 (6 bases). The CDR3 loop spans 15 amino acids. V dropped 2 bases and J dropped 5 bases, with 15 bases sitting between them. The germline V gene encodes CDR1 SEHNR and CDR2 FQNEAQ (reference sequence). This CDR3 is CASSLRMGGGETQYF. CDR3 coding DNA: TGTGCCAGCAGCTTACGGATGGGAGGCGGGGAGACCCAGTACTTC.